Below are 8 T cell receptor beta chains sequenced from a single sample in a study of T cell repertoires in ileal Crohn's disease. As for time point: neoterminal ileum biopsy at postoperative endoscopy, about 6 months after surgery. Clones were read by immunoSEQ multiplex PCR, and TCRdb kept only the in-frame ones, dropping some. The profile covers over 8,500 clones, with roughly 80% appearing a single time and more than 13% taken by the ten largest. Sequenced: ileal tissue. The receptors were sampled from an adult with Crohn's disease.

The J gene is TRBJ2-7, the V gene TRBV30; perhaps TRBD1 as D (6 bases). Trimming cost V 2 bases and J 3 bases, with 14 bases left between them. This CDR3 is built from 14 residues. Germline V gene data show CDR1 as GTSNPN and CDR2 as SVGIG (reference sequence). CDR3 nucleotide sequence: TGTGCCTGGAGTCCGGGACAAGCTAACTACGAGCAGTACTTC. This sequence encodes CAWSPGQANYEQYF.

The rearrangement joins TRBV4-2 to TRBJ1-3; 9 positions match TRBD1. This CDR3 has 17 residues. V lost 2 bases, J lost 0 bases, and 5 bases stayed unmatched. Germline V gene sequence: CDR1 LGHNA, CDR2 YNFKEQ. The CDR3 spells CASSQIRDRASGNTIYF. For the CDR3, the DNA is TGTGCCAGCAGCCAAATTAGGGACAGGGCCTCTGGAAACACCATATATTTT.

This rearrangement joins TRBV7-2 to TRBJ2-7; 8 nucleotides match TRBD1. The germline V gene has CDR1 SGHTA and CDR2 FQGNSA. CDR3 length: 15 amino acids. J lost 4 bases, V lost 1 base, and 6 bases had no gene match. DNA for the CDR3: TGTGCCAGCAGCTTAGGGTCAGGGGGCCAGTACGAGCAGTACTTC. It translates to CASSLGSGGQYEQYF.

The chain carries TRBV19 and TRBJ2-7; the match to TRBD1 covers 7 bases. The CDR3 extends over 15 amino acids. V gave up 3 bases and J gave up 0 bases; unmatched junction bases: 5. CDR1 and CDR2 from the germline V gene are LNHDA and SQIVND (reference sequence). Here the CDR3 reads CASSITGTDSYEQYF. DNA for the CDR3: TGTGCCAGTAGTATCACCGGGACAGACTCCTACGAGCAGTACTTC.

The rearrangement joins TRBV5-6 to TRBJ2-7, with 8 positions matching TRBD1. Germline V gene sequence: CDR1 SGHDT, CDR2 YYEEEE. This CDR3 is built from 15 residues. Losses at the gene ends were 4 bases for V and 4 bases for J; bases not matched to a gene: 10. In nucleotides, the CDR3 is TGTGCCAGCAGCCCATGGACAGGGATGGTGTACGAGCAGTACTTC. Residues: CASSPWTGMVYEQYF.

This clone came up once. The V call is TRBV21-1, the J call TRBJ2-7; TRBD1, the D gene given by the table, was not confirmed from the DNA. TRBV21-1 is a recognized pseudogene. This CDR3 comprises 15 residues. The CDR3 loop is CASSLRTGGMYEQYF. The CDR3 region has the DNA TGTGCCAGCAGCTTACGGACAGGGGGCATGTACGAGCAGTACTTC.

The chain carries TRBV7-3 and TRBJ2-6; a weak D match, TRBD2 (7 bases). The V gene lost 5 bases and the J gene lost 0 bases, with 20 bases spanning the gap. Looked up from germline, CDR1 is SGHTA and CDR2 is FQGTGA. The CDR3 covers 19 residues. The CDR3 is CASSHAGRDILSGANVLTF. CDR3 bases: TGTGCCAGCAGCCACGCGGGGAGGGACATACTCTCTGGGGCCAACGTCCTGACTTTC.

As for this clone: The same CDR3 also results from other DNA sequences found in this sample. The J gene is TRBJ2-7, the V gene TRBV6-5, with a possible D match to TRBD2 (5 bases). V was shortened by 8 bases and J by 1 base, with 15 bases between the two germline ends. Germline assignment: CDR1 MNHEY and CDR2 SVGAGI. This CDR3 is 14 amino acids long. The CDR3 nucleotides are TGTGCCAGCCACACCGAGGGCAGTTCCTACGAGCAGTACTTC. Its protein is CASHTEGSSYEQYF.